This TCR beta chain derives from a study of shared clonotypes between healthy human individuals. Germline lookup yields CDR1 SEHNR and CDR2 FQNEAQ (reference sequence). This CDR3 spans 13 amino acids. Trimming pared 2 bases from V and 4 bases from J, leaving 8 bases between. The protocol was immunoSEQ multiplex PCR, while the TCRdb copy is restricted to in-frame clones and leaves out a portion. The data show some 550,000 clones, with around 97% seen just once and 0.055% to 0.07% held by the top ten. This clonotype originated in a woman aged 25 to 39 in good health. The J gene is TRBJ2-5, the V gene TRBV7-9; no reliable D call. The specimen was naive CD4+ T cells sorted from blood. Described subset: CD45RA+ positively selected. CDR3 loop: CASSLLVPETQYF. As DNA, the CDR3 is TGTGCCAGCAGCTTACTAGTGCCAGAGACCCAGTACTTC.